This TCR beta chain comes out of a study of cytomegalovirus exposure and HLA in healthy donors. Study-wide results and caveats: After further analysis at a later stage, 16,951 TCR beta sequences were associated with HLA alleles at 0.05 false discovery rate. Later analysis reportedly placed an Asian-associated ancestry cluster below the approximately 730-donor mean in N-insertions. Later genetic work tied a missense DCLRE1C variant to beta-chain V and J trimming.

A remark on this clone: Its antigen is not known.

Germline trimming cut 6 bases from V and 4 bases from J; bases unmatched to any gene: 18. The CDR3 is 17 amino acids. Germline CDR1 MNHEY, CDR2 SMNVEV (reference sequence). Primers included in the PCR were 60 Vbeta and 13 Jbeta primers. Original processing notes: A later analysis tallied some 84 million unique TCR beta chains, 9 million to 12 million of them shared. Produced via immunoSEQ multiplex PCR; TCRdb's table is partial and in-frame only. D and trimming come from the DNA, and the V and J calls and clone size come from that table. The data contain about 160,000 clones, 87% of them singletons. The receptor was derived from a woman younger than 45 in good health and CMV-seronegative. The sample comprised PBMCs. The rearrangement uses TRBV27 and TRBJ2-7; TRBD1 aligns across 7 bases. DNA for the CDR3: TGTGCCAGCAGGGGGACAGCCTGGGGGAATGATCGTTACGAGCAGTACTTC. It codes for CASRGTAWGNDRYEQYF.